The subject of this entry is one TCR beta chain. What it recognizes is unknown. This sample is part of a study of cytomegalovirus exposure and HLA in healthy donors. This CDR3 spans 16 amino acids. V trimming: 4 bases; J trimming: 8 bases; junction bases outside the gene matches: 7. Germline loops: CDR1 MNHEY, CDR2 SMNVEV (reference sequence). Study observations and caveats: Owing to their indistinguishability, certain V segments, notably TRBV6-2 and TRBV6-3, were excluded. There was a cluster of highly shared sequence variants that was likely a sequencing artifact. TCR beta V- and J-gene trimming was later associated with a missense DCLRE1C variant.

PCR employed 60 Vbeta and 13 Jbeta primers. Generated by immunoSEQ multiplex PCR, the TCRdb table keeps only in-frame clones and is missing some. The sample lists around 100,000 clones, 74% seen once, with about 2.5% in the top ten. Sequencing input: PBMCs. The chain couples TRBV27 to TRBJ2-1; 14 bases are a match to TRBD2. The source of this sequence is a man aged 45-60 years in good health and CMV-seropositive. CDR3 sequence reads: CASSSRLAGGPDEQFF. The CDR3, as DNA: TGTGCCAGCAGTTCACGACTAGCGGGAGGGCCAGATGAGCAGTTCTTC.